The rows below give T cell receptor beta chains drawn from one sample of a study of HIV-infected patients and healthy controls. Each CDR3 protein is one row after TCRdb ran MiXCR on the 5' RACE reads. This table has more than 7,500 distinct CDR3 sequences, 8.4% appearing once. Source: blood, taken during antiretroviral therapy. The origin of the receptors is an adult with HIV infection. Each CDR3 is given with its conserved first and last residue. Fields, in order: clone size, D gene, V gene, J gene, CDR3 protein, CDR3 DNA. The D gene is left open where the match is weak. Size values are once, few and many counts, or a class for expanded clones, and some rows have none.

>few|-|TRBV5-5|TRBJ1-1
CATKINLNTEAFF
TGTGCTACTAAGATCAATTTGAACACTGAAGCTTTCTTT
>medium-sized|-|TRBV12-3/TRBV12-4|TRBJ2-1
CASNLRSSSYNEQFF
TGTGCCAGCAATCTCAGGTCCAGCTCCTACAATGAGCAGTTCTTC
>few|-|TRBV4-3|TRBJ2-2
CASSQAWGGTGELFF
TGCGCCAGCAGCCAAGCCTGGGGCGGGACCGGGGAGCTGTTTTTT
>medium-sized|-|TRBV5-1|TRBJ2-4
CASSLREYRDIQYF
TGCGCCAGCAGCCTCAGAGAATATCGGGACATTCAGTACTTC
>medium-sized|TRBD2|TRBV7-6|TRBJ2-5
CASSLGTSGGETQYF
TGTGCCAGCAGCTTAGGGACTAGCGGGGGAGAGACCCAGTACTTC
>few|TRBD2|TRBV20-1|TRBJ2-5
CSARAGLAGGAYQETQYF
TGCAGTGCTAGAGCGGGGCTAGCGGGAGGGGCGTACCAAGAGACCCAGTACTTC
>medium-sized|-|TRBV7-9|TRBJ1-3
CASSLTTEHGNTIYF
TGTGCCAGCAGCTTAACAACAGAACATGGAAACACCATATATTTT
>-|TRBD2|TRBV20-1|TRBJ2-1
CSATVAGGSYNEQFF
TGCAGTGCTACGGTAGCGGGGGGATCCTACAATGAGCAGTTCTTC
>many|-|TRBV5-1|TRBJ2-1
CASSLESRNTYNEQFF
TGCGCCAGCAGCTTGGAGTCGCGGAATACTTACAATGAGCAGTTCTTC
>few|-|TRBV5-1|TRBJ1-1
CASSLAGARSTEAFF
TGCGCCAGCAGCTTGGCCGGGGCAAGGAGCACTGAAGCTTTCTTT
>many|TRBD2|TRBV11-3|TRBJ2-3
CASSPGTSKSDTQYF
TGTGCCAGCAGCCCCGGGACTAGCAAGTCAGATACGCAGTATTTT
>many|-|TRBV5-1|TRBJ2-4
CASSPGTASKNIQYF
TGCGCCAGCAGCCCCGGGACGGCAAGCAAAAACATTCAGTACTTC
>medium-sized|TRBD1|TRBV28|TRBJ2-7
CASPGQGLYEQYF
TGTGCCAGTCCCGGACAGGGCCTATACGAGCAGTACTTC
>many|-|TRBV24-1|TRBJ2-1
CATSDTRQASSYNEQFF
TGTGCCACCAGTGATACGAGGCAGGCGAGCTCCTACAATGAGCAGTTCTTC
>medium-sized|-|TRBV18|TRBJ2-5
CASSHSPGKWETQYF
TGTGCCAGCTCCCATAGTCCAGGGAAATGGGAGACCCAGTACTTC
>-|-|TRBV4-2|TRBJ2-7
CASSQDYGSPYEQYF
TGTGCCAGCAGCCAAGATTATGGTTCCCCCTACGAGCAGTACTTC
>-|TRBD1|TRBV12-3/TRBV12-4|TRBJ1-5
CASSSTSLGTGRQPQHF
TGTGCCAGCAGTTCTACCTCCCTCGGGACAGGGCGTCAGCCCCAGCATTTT
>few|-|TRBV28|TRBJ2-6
CASSPTQGSGANVLTF
TGTGCCAGCAGTCCCACACAGGGCTCTGGGGCCAACGTCCTGACTTTC
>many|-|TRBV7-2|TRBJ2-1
CASSFAGNNEQFF
TGTGCCAGCAGCTTTGCAGGGAACAATGAGCAGTTCTTC
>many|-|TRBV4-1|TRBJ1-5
CASSQHTNAGLGQPQHF
TGCGCCAGCAGCCAGCATACCAATGCAGGGCTTGGCCAGCCCCAGCATTTT
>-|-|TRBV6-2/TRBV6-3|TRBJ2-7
CASSRAGSSYEQYF
TGTGCCAGCAGTCGCGCCGGCTCGTCCTACGAGCAGTACTTC
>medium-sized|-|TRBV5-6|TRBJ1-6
CASSTYRYDVNSPLHF
TGTGCCAGCAGCACATACCGGTACGACGTGAATTCACCCCTCCACTTT
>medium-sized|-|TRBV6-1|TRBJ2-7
CAAGYEQYF
TGTGCCGCGGGCTACGAGCAGTACTTC
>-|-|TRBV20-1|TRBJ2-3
CSARAASGTDTQYF
TGCAGTGCTAGAGCGGCTAGCGGCACAGATACGCAGTATTTT
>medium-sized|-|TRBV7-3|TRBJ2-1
CASSLIPSNEQFF
TGTGCCAGCAGCTTAATCCCCAGCAATGAGCAGTTCTTC
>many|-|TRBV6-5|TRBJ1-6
CASSYSQGLVNSPLHF
TGTGCCAGCAGTTACTCTCAGGGTCTCGTCAATTCACCCCTCCACTTT
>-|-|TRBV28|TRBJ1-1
CASRLRVGSRGEYNTEAFF
TGTGCCAGCAGACTCAGGGTAGGATCAAGGGGGGAATACAACACTGAAGCTTTCTTT
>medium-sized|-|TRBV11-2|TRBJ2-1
CASSLSLHNEQFF
TGTGCCAGCAGCTTAAGCCTTCACAATGAGCAGTTCTTC
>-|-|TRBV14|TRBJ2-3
CASSRFGDTQYF
TGTGCCAGCAGCAGGTTTGGAGATACGCAGTATTTT
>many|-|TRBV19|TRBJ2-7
CATSRPGASYEQYF
TGTGCCACCTCGCGTCCAGGGGCCTCCTACGAGCAGTACTTC
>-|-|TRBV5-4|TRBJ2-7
CASSLAGTETYEQYF
TGTGCCAGCAGCTTGGCCGGGACGGAAACCTACGAGCAGTACTTC
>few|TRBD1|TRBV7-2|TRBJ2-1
CASSLSLSGQGRHNEQFF
TGTGCCAGCAGCTTATCTCTGTCCGGACAGGGGAGACACAATGAGCAGTTCTTC
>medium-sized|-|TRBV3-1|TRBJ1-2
CASSQESFGAGYTF
TGTGCCAGCAGCCAAGAATCCTTCGGGGCTGGCTACACCTTC
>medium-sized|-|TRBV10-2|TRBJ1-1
CASSEDATEAFF
TGCGCCAGCAGTGAAGACGCAACTGAAGCTTTCTTT
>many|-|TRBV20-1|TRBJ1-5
CSAKEHSNQPQHF
TGCAGTGCTAAAGAACATAGCAATCAGCCCCAGCATTTT
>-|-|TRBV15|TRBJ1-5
CATSRYNQPQHF
TGTGCCACCAGCAGATACAATCAGCCCCAGCATTTT
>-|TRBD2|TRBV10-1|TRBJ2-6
CASSGEGRFSGANVLTF
TGCGCCAGCAGTGGGGAGGGACGGTTCTCTGGGGCCAACGTCCTGACTTTC
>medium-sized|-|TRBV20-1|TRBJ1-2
CSAREGQRPGYGYTF
TGCAGTGCTAGAGAGGGACAACGTCCGGGCTATGGCTACACCTTC
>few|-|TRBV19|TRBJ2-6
CASSSRALSGANVLTF
TGTGCCAGTAGTTCCCGAGCTCTGTCTGGGGCCAACGTCCTGACTTTC
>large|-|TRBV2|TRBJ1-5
CASHESQGNQPQHF
TGTGCCAGCCACGAATCGCAGGGCAATCAGCCCCAGCATTTT
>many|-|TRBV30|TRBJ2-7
CAWSFGSYEQYF
TGTGCCTGGAGTTTTGGGTCCTACGAGCAGTACTTC
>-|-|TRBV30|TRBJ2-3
CAWSVQVGIAFSSTDTQYF
TGTGCCTGGAGTGTTCAAGTAGGGATTGCCTTCTCTAGCACAGATACGCAGTATTTT
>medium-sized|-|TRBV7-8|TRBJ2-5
CASSPAGSSGAQETQYF
TGTGCCAGCAGCCCGGCGGGAAGTAGCGGTGCTCAAGAGACCCAGTACTTC
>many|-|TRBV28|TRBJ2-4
CASSEGAKNIQYF
TGTGCCAGCAGCGAGGGGGCCAAAAACATTCAGTACTTC
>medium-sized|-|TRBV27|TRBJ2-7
CASSQGWSYEQYF
TGTGCCAGCAGCCAGGGGTGGTCCTACGAGCAGTACTTC
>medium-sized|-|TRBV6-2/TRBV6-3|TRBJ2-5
CASSYGPQETQYF
TGTGCCAGCAGTTACGGACCCCAAGAGACCCAGTACTTC
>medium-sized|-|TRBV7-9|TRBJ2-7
CASSPTGYEQYF
TGTGCCAGCAGCCCGACAGGTTACGAGCAGTACTTC
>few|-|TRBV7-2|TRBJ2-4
CASSLIVLAKNIQYF
TGTGCCAGCAGCTTAATCGTTCTAGCCAAAAACATTCAGTACTTC
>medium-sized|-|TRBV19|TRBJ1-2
CASSASTRPTTTF
TGTGCCAGTAGTGCGTCGACACGCCCTACCACTACCTTC
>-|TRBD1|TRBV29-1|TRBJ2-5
CSVDGTGPFGQETQYF
TGCAGCGTTGATGGGACAGGGCCTTTTGGGCAAGAGACCCAGTACTTC
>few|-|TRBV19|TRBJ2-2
CASSPRTIPGELFF
TGTGCCAGTAGTCCACGGACCATCCCCGGGGAGCTGTTTTTT
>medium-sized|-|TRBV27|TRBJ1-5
CASSLDERSQPQHF
TGTGCCAGCAGTTTAGATGAGAGGTCCCAGCCCCAGCATTTT
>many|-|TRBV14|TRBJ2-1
CASSQDWGVANEQFF
TGTGCCAGCAGCCAAGATTGGGGGGTGGCAAATGAGCAGTTCTTC
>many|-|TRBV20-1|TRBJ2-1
CSARAGPNKNNEQFF
TGCAGTGCTAGAGCGGGACCAAACAAGAACAATGAGCAGTTCTTC
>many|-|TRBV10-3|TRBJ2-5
CAIRAEGAHRETQYF
TGTGCCATCAGGGCGGAGGGGGCCCACCGAGAGACCCAGTACTTC
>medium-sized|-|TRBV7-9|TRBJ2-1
CASSLGLNYLSYNEQFF
TGTGCCAGCAGCTTAGGATTAAACTACCTCTCCTACAATGAGCAGTTCTTC
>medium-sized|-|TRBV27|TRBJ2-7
CASSFGGQGGYEQYF
TGTGCCAGCAGTTTTGGCGGGCAGGGGGGTTATGAGCAGTACTTC
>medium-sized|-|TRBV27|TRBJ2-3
CASFGSDTQYF
TGTGCCAGCTTTGGTTCAGATACGCAGTATTTT
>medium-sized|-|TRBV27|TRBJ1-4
CASSFGGGEKLFF
TGTGCCAGCAGTTTTGGGGGAGGCGAAAAACTGTTTTTT